One and the same sample provided the 11 T cell receptor beta chains below, sequenced in a study of radiation and T cells in renal cell carcinoma. TCRdb keeps only in-frame clones here, not all; method: immunoSEQ multiplex PCR. Among about 24,000 clones listed, 45% to 65% were seen once. Treatment: treatment-naive control, cytoreductive nephrectomy. The sample in question was tumor tissue, obtained from a patient whose treatment was nephrectomy without radiotherapy. These receptors were obtained from a human donor with renal cell carcinoma.

This clone appeared a few times. This chain joins TRBV4-3 and TRBJ1-5, with 9 positions matching TRBD1. The CDR3 length is 13 residues. CDR1 is LGHNA and CDR2 is YSLEER in the germline V gene. Trimming took 4 bases from V and 7 from J; bases not matched to a gene: 2. CDR3 sequence (DNA): TGCGCCAGCAGCCTCGGACAGGGGCAGCCCCAGCATTTT. Protein sequence: CASSLGQGQPQHF.

The rearrangement links TRBV7-2 to TRBJ2-2; unclear D gene. The germline V and J ends were trimmed by 4 bases and 1 base, with 7 bases remaining between them. CDR1 and CDR2 (germline): SGHTA, FQGNSA. This CDR3 has 14 residues. As DNA, the CDR3 is TGTGCCAGCAGCTGGAAGCGGAACACCGGGGAGCTGTTTTTT. Encoded protein: CASSWKRNTGELFF.

J is TRBJ2-1 and V is TRBV5-1; 13 nucleotides align to TRBD2. CDR1 and CDR2 from the germline V gene are SGHRS and YFSETQ. Trimming removed 4 bases from V and 7 bases from J; junction bases left unmatched: 5. This CDR3 has 15 residues. This CDR3 is CASSQLAGGQNEQFF. CDR3 DNA sequence: TGCGCCAGCAGCCAACTAGCGGGGGGGCAAAATGAGCAGTTCTTC. The entire variable domain, with the rest obtained from reference TRBV5-1 and TRBJ2-1, is as follows: KAGVTQTPRYLIKTRGQQVTLSCSPISGHRSVSWYQQTPGQGLQFLFEYFSETQRNKGNFPGRFSGRQFSNSRSEMNVSTLELGDSALYLCASSQLAGGQNEQFFGPGTRLTVL.

The genes are TRBV4-3 and TRBJ1-1; 7 bases line up with TRBD1. J was trimmed by 1 base and V by 5 bases; bases with no gene match: 7. The germline CDR1 and CDR2 sequences are LGHNA and YSLEER. This CDR3 region has 15 residues. The DNA for the CDR3 is TGCGCCAGCAGCGCGGGACAGCTATGGAACACTGAAGCTTTCTTT. It yields the protein CASSAGQLWNTEAFF.

V is TRBV7-6 and J is TRBJ1-6; maybe TRBD1 (5 bases). In germline, CDR1 is SGHVS, CDR2 FNYEAQ. With 5 bases removed from V and 11 bases from J, the gap between germline ends came to 13 bases. This CDR3 region has 13 residues. The chain's CDR3 is CASSPRGEPPLHF. In DNA, the CDR3 is TGTGCCAGCAGCCCGCGGGGGGAACCACCCCTCCACTTT.

V gene TRBV10-3 combines with J gene TRBJ1-1; 9 nucleotides line up with TRBD1. Per germline, CDR1 ENHRY and CDR2 SYGVKD. CDR3 length equals 15 residues. Trimming cost V 5 bases and J 1 base; bases outside gene matches: 5. The CDR3 reads CAISIEQGANTEAFF. CDR3 nucleotide sequence: TGTGCCATCAGTATTGAACAGGGGGCGAACACTGAAGCTTTCTTT.

The rearrangement uses TRBV18 and TRBJ1-2; 7 bases map to TRBD1. The CDR3 has 13 residues. The germline gives CDR1 KGHSH, CDR2 LQKENI. Trimming at V came to 6 bases and at J to 6 bases, leaving 7 bases not matched to a gene. Here the CDR3 DNA reads TGTGCCAGCTCCCGGGACAGCCTGGATGGCTACACCTTC. Translated, it gives CASSRDSLDGYTF.

The rearrangement links TRBV7-2 to TRBJ1-3, with D unclear. Trimming left V 6 bases short and J 0 bases short, with 12 bases between. The CDR3 is 15 residues long. Germline CDR1 is SGHTA and CDR2 is FQGNSA. The DNA for the CDR3 is TGTGCCAGCAGACCCGACGGAAGCTCTGGAAACACCATATATTTT. Protein sequence: CASRPDGSSGNTIYF.

At least ten counts were recorded for this clone. V usage is TRBV5-1 and J usage is TRBJ1-4; D not certain. Germline V lookup: CDR1 SGHRS, CDR2 YFSETQ. V was pared by 4 bases and J by 0 bases, with 10 bases between. This CDR3 region has 15 residues. This chain's CDR3 is CASSDTFTTNEKLFF. CDR3 DNA sequence: TGCGCCAGCAGCGATACATTCACAACTAATGAAAAACTGTTTTTT.

The rearrangement links TRBV6-5 to TRBJ2-7, with 10 bases lining up with TRBD2. Unmatched junction bases numbered 2, after V lost 6 bases and J lost 0 bases. Germline assignment: CDR1 MNHEY and CDR2 SVGAGI. The CDR3 is made up of 14 amino acids. CDR3 in DNA: TGTGCCAGCAGACCTAGCGGGGGCTCCTACGAGCAGTACTTC. Translated, it gives CASRPSGGSYEQYF.

The V call is TRBV5-6, the J call TRBJ2-7; 11 positions match TRBD1. This CDR3 contains 15 residues. The germline V gene has CDR1 SGHDT and CDR2 YYEEEE. After removal of 7 bases from V and 1 base from J, the junction contained 7 bases not matched to a gene. The DNA of the CDR3 is TGTGCCAGCTCCGGGACAGGGGGACAATCCTACGAGCAGTACTTC. This sequence encodes CASSGTGGQSYEQYF.